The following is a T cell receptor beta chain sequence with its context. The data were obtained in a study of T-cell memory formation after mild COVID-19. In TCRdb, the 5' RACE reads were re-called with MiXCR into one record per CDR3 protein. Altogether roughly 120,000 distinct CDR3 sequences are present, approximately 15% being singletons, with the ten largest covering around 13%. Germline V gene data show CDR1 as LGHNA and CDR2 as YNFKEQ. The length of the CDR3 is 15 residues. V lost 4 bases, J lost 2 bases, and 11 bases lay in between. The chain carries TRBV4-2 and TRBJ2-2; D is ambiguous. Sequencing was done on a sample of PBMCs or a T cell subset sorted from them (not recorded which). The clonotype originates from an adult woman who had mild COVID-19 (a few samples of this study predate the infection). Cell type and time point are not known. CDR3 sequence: CASSPAQSNTGELFF. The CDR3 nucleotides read TGTGCCAGCAGCCCAGCTCAGAGCAACACCGGGGAGCTGTTTTTT.